Shown below are 24 T cell receptor beta chains from a single sample sequenced in a study of identical twins. Via MiXCR, TCRdb re-called the 5' RACE reads, giving one row per CDR3 protein. Of some 270,000 distinct CDR3 sequences in the sample, about 8.3% were seen once. In addition, the sample was reused for a study of yellow fever vaccine responses in identical twins.

Sequenced sample: CD8+ T cells sorted from blood. The receptors here all came from a woman in her late teens or twenties in good health.

In its sample, this clonotype was seen a few times. The chain is built from TRBV29-1 and TRBJ2-1; unclear D gene. Germline V gene lookup returns CDR1 SQVTM and CDR2 ANQGSEA. The V end was cut by 5 bases, the J end by 3 bases, with 11 bases between. This CDR3 has 13 amino acids. This chain's CDR3 is CSVPPSYYNEQFF. The DNA for the CDR3 is TGCAGCGTTCCACCTTCGTACTACAATGAGCAGTTCTTC.

This clonotype was counted a few times. The chain combines TRBV7-9 with TRBJ2-1; TRBD1 agrees at 7 bases. From germline, CDR1 is SEHNR and CDR2 FQNEAQ (reference sequence). With V trimmed by 2 bases and J by 6 bases, 7 bases remained unmatched. This CDR3 spans 15 amino acids. CDR3 in DNA: TGTGCCAGCAGCTTATTGGTGGCAGGGGGCAATGAGCAGTTCTTC. Its protein product is CASSLLVAGGNEQFF. Drawing the rest from reference TRBV7-9 and TRBJ2-1, the complete variable domain is DTGVSQNPRHKITKRGQNVTFRCDPISEHNRLYWYRQTLGQGPEFLTYFQNEAQLEKSRLLSDRFSAERPKGSFSTLEIQRTEQGDSAMYLCASSLLVAGGNEQFFGPGTRLTVL.

The chain carries TRBV3-1 and TRBJ2-3, with D perhaps TRBD1 (5 bases). CDR1 LGHDT and CDR2 YNNKEL come from the germline V gene (reference sequence). The V and J ends lost 0 bases and 2 bases respectively, with 15 bases between them. CDR3 length: 17 residues. CDR3 loop: CASSQEFKDIPTDTQYF. The CDR3 nucleotides are TGTGCCAGCAGCCAAGAATTTAAGGACATACCCACAGATACGCAGTATTTT.

V usage is TRBV5-6 and J usage is TRBJ1-5; D gene ambiguous. This CDR3 is 12 amino acids long. The V gene lost 4 bases and the J gene lost 4 bases, with 6 bases spanning the gap. CDR1 and CDR2 from the germline V gene are SGHDT and YYEEEE. The CDR3 nucleotides are TGTGCCAGCAGCGTCGGAAATCAGCCCCAGCATTTT. Translating gives CASSVGNQPQHF. Looking up the rest from reference TRBV5-6 and TRBJ1-5 gives the full variable domain: DAGVTQSPTHLIKTRGQQVTLRCSPKSGHDTVSWYQQALGQGPQFIFQYYEEEERQRGNFPDRFSGHQFPNYSSELNVNALLLGDSALYLCASSVGNQPQHFGDGTRLSIL.

This clonotype has only a few counts. The chain is built from TRBV5-1 and TRBJ2-1; the D is unclear. V was trimmed by 4 bases and J by 10 bases, leaving 12 bases between them. The CDR3 runs to 12 residues. The germline CDR1 and CDR2 sequences are SGHRS and YFSETQ. The CDR3 DNA sequence: TGCGCCAGCAGCCCCCTGGGCGTCGAGCAGTTCTTC. It encodes CASSPLGVEQFF.

This clonotype has more than one count but fewer than ten. This sequence joins TRBV20-1 and TRBJ2-7; 7 bases line up with TRBD2. After removal of 1 base from V and 5 bases from J, the junction contained 8 bases not matched to a gene. The CDR3 consists of 14 residues. Germline CDR1 DFQATT, CDR2 SNEGSKA (reference sequence). CDR3 in DNA: TGCAGTGCTAGAGTCGTACTAGCGCTCGACGAGCAGTACTTC. This sequence encodes CSARVVLALDEQYF.

Regarding this clonotype: At one of its ends the junction is not consistent with the germline gene, which may arise from a read error. The chain recombines TRBV7-9 with TRBJ2-3; D possibly matches TRBD1 or TRBD2 (5 bases each). The CDR3 totals 17 residues. Germline CDR1 reads SEHNR; CDR2 reads FQNEAQ (reference sequence). CDR3 loop: CARSLLAEGPITDTQYF. The DNA of the CDR3 is TGTGCCAGAAGCTTATTGGCCGAGGGGCCAATCACAGATACGCAGTATTTT.

This clonotype has a count of ten or more. This chain connects TRBV6-1 to TRBJ2-3; 8 bases agree with TRBD2. V trimming: 4 bases; J trimming: 1 base; junction bases outside the gene matches: 4. The CDR3 spans 15 residues. Germline loops: CDR1 MNHNS, CDR2 SASEGT. CDR3 in DNA: TGTGCCAGCAGTGTGCGGCGGGGGGGCACAGATACGCAGTATTTT. Protein: CASSVRRGGTDTQYF.

The chain links TRBV4-1 to TRBJ2-3; D not certain. Germline-derived CDR1 and CDR2 are MGHRA and YSYEKL. This CDR3 comprises 13 residues. The V end was cut by 0 bases, the J end by 4 bases, with 5 bases between. The DNA of the CDR3 is TGCGCCAGCAGCCAAGAAGGCCCAGATACGCAGTATTTT. Its translation: CASSQEGPDTQYF.

The chain links TRBV6-2 or TRBV6-3 to TRBJ2-7; D is undetermined. Trimming removed 7 bases from V and 1 base from J, with 17 bases in between. Germline V gene lookup returns CDR1 MNHEY and CDR2 SVGEGT. The CDR3 sequence is 15 residues long. CDR3 nucleotides: TGTGCCAGCAATCAGGACCGGATAAATTCCTACGAGCAGTACTTC. It specifies CASNQDRINSYEQYF.

At least ten counts were recorded for this clonotype. The chain has TRBV6-4 and TRBJ2-3; 12 bases agree with TRBD2. The CDR3 extends over 16 amino acids. The J segment lost 5 bases and the V segment lost 1 base, leaving 4 bases of the junction unmatched. CDR1 is MRHNA, CDR2 SNTAGT, per germline. CDR3 nucleotide sequence: TGTGCCAGCAGTGACTTGACTAGCGGGAGTTTAGATACGCAGTATTTT. Protein: CASSDLTSGSLDTQYF.

In its sample, this clonotype was seen a few times. The CDR3 DNA reads as TGTGCCAGCAAGGCAGGGACTACCTACGAGCAGTACTTC. Encoded protein: CASKAGTTYEQYF. The chain employs TRBV6-6 and TRBJ2-7; TRBD2 agrees at 7 bases. There are 13 residues in the CDR3. Germline CDR1 and CDR2: MNHNY and SVGAGI (reference sequence). V trimming: 7 bases; J trimming: 2 bases; junction bases outside the gene matches: 5.

Concerning this clonotype: The junction departs from germline at one end; a sequencing error may be responsible. The V and J genes are TRBV29-1 and TRBJ2-7; D is ambiguous. The CDR3 has 13 residues. Germline V lookup: CDR1 SQVTM, CDR2 ANQGSEA. CDR3 bases: TGCAGCGTCGAAGCCAGAAGCTCCTACGAGCAGTACTTC. Its protein is CSVEARSSYEQYF.

This clonotype showed up just a few times. The chain is built from TRBV15 and TRBJ2-3, with D unclear. V was pared by 3 bases and J by 10 bases, with 17 bases between. Germline assignment: CDR1 LNHNV and CDR2 YYDKDF (reference sequence). This CDR3 has 14 residues. DNA of the CDR3: TGTGCCACCAGCAGTCGGGCAGCAGGATGGGCGCAGTATTTT. Translated, it gives CATSSRAAGWAQYF.

There are a few counts of this clonotype. J is TRBJ2-5 and V is TRBV6-1, with D possibly TRBD2 on 5 matching bases. Trimming removed 7 bases at V and 4 bases at J, with 13 bases between. The CDR3 covers 13 residues. Looked up from germline, CDR1 is MNHNS and CDR2 is SASEGT. CDR3 DNA: TGTGCCAGCAACCGGTGGGCGGGAGAGACCCAGTACTTC. Protein product: CASNRWAGETQYF.

This chain uses TRBV29-1 with TRBJ2-1; 7 bases align to TRBD2. With 8 bases clipped from V and 7 bases from J, the junction kept 8 bases outside the gene matches. The CDR3 covers 12 residues. CDR1 and CDR2 from the germline V gene are SQVTM and ANQGSEA. CDR3 sequence (DNA): TGCAGCTGGGGGGAGGGCCTAAATGAGCAGTTCTTC. Protein product: CSWGEGLNEQFF.

This clonotype has a handful of counts. The chain combines TRBV6-1 with TRBJ2-7; 8 positions match TRBD1. The germline CDR1 and CDR2 sequences are MNHNS and SASEGT. With V trimmed by 7 bases and J by 11 bases, 13 bases remained unmatched. The CDR3 is made up of 13 amino acids. The CDR3 region has the DNA TGTGCCAGCAACTTAGCGACAGGGGCCGCGGAGTACTTC. Translated, it gives CASNLATGAAEYF.

This CDR3 is CASSSLTPDHLAKNIQYF. The CDR3 DNA reads as TGTGCCAGCAGCTCCCTAACCCCGGACCATCTAGCCAAAAACATTCAGTACTTC. The chain couples TRBV7-8 to TRBJ2-4; D not certain. The ends were cut back, 4 bases at V and 0 bases at J, with 19 bases in the middle. This CDR3 comprises 18 residues. The germline V gene has CDR1 SGHVS and CDR2 FQNEAQ.

The chain combines TRBV6-5 with TRBJ1-1; D unresolved. CDR1 and CDR2 from the germline V gene are MNHEY and SVGAGI. V was pared by 5 bases and J by 5 bases, with 9 bases between. CDR3 length: 12 amino acids. DNA of the CDR3: TGTGCCAGCAGTCCCACGGGAACTGAAGCTTTCTTT. It codes for CASSPTGTEAFF.

This chain joins TRBV4-1 and TRBJ2-1; D may be TRBD2 (6 bases). The germline V gene encodes CDR1 MGHRA and CDR2 YSYEKL. V was cut by 1 base and J by 8 bases, with 18 bases left in between. The CDR3 has 16 amino acids. CDR3 in amino acids: CASSQGILGGLYEQFF. The CDR3 coding sequence is TGCGCCAGCAGCCAAGGGATTTTGGGGGGACTCTATGAGCAGTTCTTC.

This clonotype has at least ten counts. The chain has TRBV4-3 and TRBJ2-1; tentative D call: TRBD2 (6 bases). This CDR3 comprises 15 residues. CDR1 and CDR2 from the germline V gene are LGHNA and YSLEER. The ends were cut back, 1 base at V and 5 bases at J, with 12 bases in the middle. This CDR3 reads CASSQVWGDDNEQFF. CDR3 nucleotides: TGCGCCAGCAGCCAAGTTTGGGGGGACGACAATGAGCAGTTCTTC.

The table lists this clonotype with many counts. The V and J genes are TRBV20-1 and TRBJ2-7, with TRBD1 matching over 7 bases. V trimming: 1 base; J trimming: 3 bases; junction bases outside the gene matches: 3. This CDR3 is built from 13 residues. Per germline, CDR1 DFQATT and CDR2 SNEGSKA (reference sequence). The CDR3 DNA reads TGCAGTGCTAGAGCCCGGGACAGCTACGAGCAGTACTTC. Amino acids: CSARARDSYEQYF.

This clonotype was observed many times. The V and J genes are TRBV25-1 and TRBJ1-5; D is unresolved. The CDR3 extends over 14 amino acids. From germline, CDR1 is MGHDK and CDR2 SYGVNS. V gave up 2 bases and J gave up 4 bases, with 9 bases separating them. The CDR3 DNA is TGTGCCAGCAGTGAACTGGCAGAAAATCAGCCCCAGCATTTT. Its protein product is CASSELAENQPQHF. The whole variable domain, filled in from reference TRBV25-1 and TRBJ1-5, reads EADIYQTPRYLVIGTGKKITLECSQTMGHDKMYWYQQDPGMELHLIHYSYGVNSTEKGDLSSESTVSRIRTEHFPLTLESARPSHTSQYLCASSELAENQPQHFGDGTRLSIL.

The chain is built from TRBV7-2 and TRBJ2-7, with 9 bases identical to TRBD1. This CDR3 has 12 residues. Germline V gene data show CDR1 as SGHTA and CDR2 as FQGNSA. V shed 4 bases and J 7 bases; nucleotides not matched to a gene: 2. This chain's CDR3 is CASSWGQGEQYF. The CDR3 DNA reads as TGTGCCAGCAGCTGGGGACAGGGTGAGCAGTACTTC.